The clone carrying this T cell receptor beta chain appeared a few times. The antigen remains undetermined. CDR3 size: 16 residues. Trimming removed 1 base from V and 5 bases from J, with 16 bases in between. Per the germline V gene, CDR1 is SGHVS and CDR2 is FQNEAQ. This sample is drawn from a study of cytomegalovirus exposure and HLA in healthy donors. The overall study: Ancestry clustering placed roughly 86% of under 450 genotyped donors in the Caucasian-associated cluster. Study-level findings and limits: V segments that were indistinguishable, TRBV6-2 and TRBV6-3 among them, were omitted from analysis. Certain sequence variants were highly shared and formed a cluster, and this cluster was likely a sequencing artifact. The authors later found TCR association rates varying by HLA locus, with DRB1 most and HLA-C fewest.

In the PCR, 60 Vbeta and 13 Jbeta primers were used. Assay used: immunoSEQ multiplex PCR; TCRdb lists only in-frame clones, some missing. This sample has more than 95,000 clones, with roughly a tenth found just once. This chain connects TRBV7-8 to TRBJ2-3, with D tentatively TRBD1 (5 bases). This clonotype originated in a woman aged 18-30 years in good health and CMV-seropositive. Sequenced sample: PBMCs. The CDR3 DNA is TGTGCCAGCAGCTTAGAGCAGGGAATACGGTTAGATACGCAGTATTTT. Encoded protein: CASSLEQGIRLDTQYF.